A selection of T cell receptor beta chains follows, all from one sample in a study of blood T cell repertoires in COVID-19. TCRdb keeps only in-frame clones here, not all; method: immunoSEQ multiplex PCR. The profile covers fewer than 300,000 clones, with about 83% appearing a single time and around 10% taken by the ten largest. Sequenced: peripheral blood. Receptor source: a woman between 45 and 60 years old who had recovered from COVID-19. Each CDR3 is given with its conserved first and last residue. Fields, in order: V gene, clone size, J gene, D gene, CDR3 protein, CDR3 DNA. A D gene is named only where the DNA matches it firmly. Size tells how often a clone was seen (once, few, many) or the class of an expanded clone, and some rows leave it out.

>TRBV27|-|TRBJ2-7|-
CASSLAGSFYEQYF
TGTGCCAGCAGTTTAGCGGGCTCCTTCTACGAGCAGTACTTC
>TRBV3-1/TRBV3-2|-|TRBJ2-7|TRBD1
CASSQGTGVYEQYF
TGTGCCAGCAGCCAAGGGACAGGGGTCTACGAGCAGTACTTC
>TRBV19|-|TRBJ2-3|TRBD2
CASSISGGRAVDTQYF
TGTGCCAGTAGTATAAGTGGCGGGAGGGCCGTAGATACGCAGTATTTT
>TRBV30|many|TRBJ1-2|TRBD1
CAWRLPTGGGNGYTF
TGTGCCTGGAGGCTCCCGACAGGGGGCGGGAATGGCTACACCTTC
>TRBV18|-|TRBJ2-2|TRBD2
CASSPSSGLESPGELFF
TGTGCCAGCTCACCATCATCCGGACTAGAGAGCCCCGGGGAGCTGTTTTTT
>TRBV5-4|-|TRBJ2-6|TRBD2
CASSWGLGAGGGSGANVLTF
TGTGCCAGCAGCTGGGGCCTTGGGGCGGGAGGTGGCTCTGGGGCCAACGTCCTGACTTTC
>TRBV28|-|TRBJ1-3|TRBD1
CASSLSATGGNTIYF
TGTGCCAGCAGTTTGTCGGCGACAGGGGGAAACACCATATATTTT
>TRBV28|-|TRBJ1-5|TRBD1
CASTNTGTANQPQHF
TGTGCCAGCACAAATACCGGGACAGCAAATCAGCCCCAGCATTTT
>TRBV2|-|TRBJ2-3|TRBD1
CASKPGTGVGDTQYF
TGTGCCAGCAAGCCCGGGACAGGGGTTGGAGATACGCAGTATTTT
>TRBV28|few|TRBJ1-1|TRBD1
CASSSGQVSSEAFF
TGTGCCAGCAGTTCCGGACAGGTTAGTTCTGAAGCTTTCTTT
>TRBV5-1|-|TRBJ2-2|-
CASSLAELNTGELFF
TGCGCCAGCAGCTTGGCCGAACTGAACACCGGGGAGCTGTTTTTT
>TRBV29-1|-|TRBJ2-1|TRBD2
CSGGSGVTYNEQFF
TGCAGCGGGGGAAGCGGGGTAACCTACAATGAGCAGTTCTTC
>TRBV24-1|-|TRBJ2-1|-
CATSDFTLLNEQFF
TGTGCCACCAGTGATTTTACACTATTAAATGAGCAGTTCTTC
>TRBV6-6|-|TRBJ2-2|-
CASSKGHSYTGELFF
TGTGCCAGCAGTAAGGGACACTCTTACACCGGGGAGCTGTTTTTT
>TRBV4-3|-|TRBJ1-4|TRBD1
CASSQGQGNEKLFF
TGCGCCAGCAGCCAGGGACAGGGGAATGAAAAACTGTTTTTT
>TRBV29-1|-|TRBJ2-4|-
CSGWLSGVGAKNIQYF
TGCAGCGGCTGGCTGTCAGGGGTCGGTGCCAAAAACATTCAGTACTTC
>TRBV11-1|-|TRBJ2-1|-
CASSLGQNNEQFF
TGTGCCAGCAGCTTAGGCCAGAACAATGAGCAGTTCTTC
>TRBV5-1|few|TRBJ1-1|-
CASSLMAFNLGAEAFF
TGCGCCAGCAGCTTAATGGCCTTTAACCTGGGCGCTGAAGCTTTCTTT
>TRBV19|-|TRBJ2-1|TRBD2
CASRLAGGPHEQFF
TGTGCCAGTAGACTAGCGGGAGGGCCCCATGAGCAGTTCTTC
>TRBV4-1|few|TRBJ2-7|-
CASAGVGGEQYF
TGCGCCAGCGCCGGGGTAGGGGGTGAGCAGTACTTC
>TRBV18|-|TRBJ1-3|-
CASSPSESLAGNTIYF
TGTGCCAGCTCACCTAGTGAATCCTTAGCTGGAAACACCATATATTTT
>TRBV18|-|TRBJ2-3|-
CASSLRTGTDTQYF
TGTGCCAGCTCCCTAAGGACAGGCACAGATACGCAGTATTTT
>TRBV11-2|-|TRBJ1-2|TRBD1
CASSLLRTGGGYTF
TGTGCCAGCAGCTTATTGAGGACAGGGGGAGGCTACACCTTC
>TRBV20-1|-|TRBJ1-2|TRBD1
CSASGQANYGYTF
TGCAGTGCTAGTGGACAGGCTAACTATGGCTACACCTTC
>TRBV30|-|TRBJ1-2|-
CAWSVGRRGGYTF
TGTGCCTGGAGTGTGGGGAGAAGAGGCGGCTACACCTTC
>TRBV5-4|-|TRBJ2-7|-
CASSSTGSYEQYF
TGTGCCAGCAGCTCGACAGGTTCCTACGAGCAGTACTTC
>TRBV7-2|few|TRBJ1-1|-
CASRAGLNTEAFF
TGTGCCAGCAGGGCAGGGCTGAACACTGAAGCTTTCTTT
>TRBV9|-|TRBJ2-7|-
CASSPLGAETTYEQYF
TGTGCCAGCAGCCCCCTGGGGGCGGAAACTACCTACGAGCAGTACTTC